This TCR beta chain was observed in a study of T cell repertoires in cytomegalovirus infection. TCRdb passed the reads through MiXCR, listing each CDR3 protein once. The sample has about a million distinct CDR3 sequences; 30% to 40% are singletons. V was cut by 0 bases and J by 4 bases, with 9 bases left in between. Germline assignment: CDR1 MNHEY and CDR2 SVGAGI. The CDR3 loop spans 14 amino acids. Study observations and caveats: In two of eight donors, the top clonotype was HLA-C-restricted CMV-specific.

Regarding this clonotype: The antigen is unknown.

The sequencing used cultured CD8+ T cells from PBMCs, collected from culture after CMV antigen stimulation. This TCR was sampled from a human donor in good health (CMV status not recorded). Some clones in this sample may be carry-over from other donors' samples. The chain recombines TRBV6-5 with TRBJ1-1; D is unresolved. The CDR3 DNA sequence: TGTGCCAGCAGTTACTCGAGCTACGGCACTGAAGCTTTCTTT. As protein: CASSYSSYGTEAFF.